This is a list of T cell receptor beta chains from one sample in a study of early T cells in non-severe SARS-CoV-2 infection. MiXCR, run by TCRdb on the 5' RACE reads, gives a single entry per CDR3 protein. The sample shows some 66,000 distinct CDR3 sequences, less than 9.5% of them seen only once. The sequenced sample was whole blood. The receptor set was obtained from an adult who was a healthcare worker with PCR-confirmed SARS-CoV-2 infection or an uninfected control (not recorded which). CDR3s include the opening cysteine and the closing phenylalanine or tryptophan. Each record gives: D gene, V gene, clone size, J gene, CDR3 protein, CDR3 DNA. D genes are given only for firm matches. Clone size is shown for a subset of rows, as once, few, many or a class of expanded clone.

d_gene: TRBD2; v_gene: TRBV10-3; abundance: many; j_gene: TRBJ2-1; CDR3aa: CAISVLAGSDNEQFF; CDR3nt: TGTGCCATCAGTGTGCTAGCGGGAAGCGACAATGAGCAGTTCTTC
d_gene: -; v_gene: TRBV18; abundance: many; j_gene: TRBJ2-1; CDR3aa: CASSPKAEIYNEQFF; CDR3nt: TGTGCCAGCTCACCGAAGGCGGAGATCTACAATGAGCAGTTCTTC
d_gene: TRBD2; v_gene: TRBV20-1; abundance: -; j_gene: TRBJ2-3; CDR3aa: CSAGTSGAFGGTDTQYF; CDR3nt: TGCAGTGCCGGGACTAGCGGGGCGTTTGGTGGCACAGATACGCAGTATTTT
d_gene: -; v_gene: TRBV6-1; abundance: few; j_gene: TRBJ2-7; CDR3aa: CASSEARRTVSYEQYF; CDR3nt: TGTGCCAGCAGTGAGGCCCGGCGGACCGTCTCCTACGAGCAGTACTTC
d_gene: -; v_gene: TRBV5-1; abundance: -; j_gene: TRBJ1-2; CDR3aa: CASSIDGTKNYGYTF; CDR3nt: TGCGCCAGCAGCATAGACGGCACCAAAAACTATGGCTACACCTTC
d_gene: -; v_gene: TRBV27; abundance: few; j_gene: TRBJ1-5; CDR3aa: CASSLTGGMGNQPQHF; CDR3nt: TGTGCCAGCAGTTTAACGGGGGGAATGGGCAATCAGCCCCAGCATTTT
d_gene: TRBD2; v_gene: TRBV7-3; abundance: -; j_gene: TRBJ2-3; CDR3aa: CASSLAASGTTDTQYF; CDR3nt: TGTGCCAGCAGCCTTGCGGCTAGCGGGACCACAGATACGCAGTATTTT
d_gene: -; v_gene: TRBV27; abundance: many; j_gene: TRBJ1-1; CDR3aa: CASSLSIQGKNEAFF; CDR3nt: TGTGCCAGCAGTTTATCGATACAGGGAAAGAATGAAGCTTTCTTT
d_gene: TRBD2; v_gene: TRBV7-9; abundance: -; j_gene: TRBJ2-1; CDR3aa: CASSADKEIAGVSDEQFF; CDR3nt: TGTGCCAGCAGCGCAGACAAGGAAATAGCGGGAGTTTCGGATGAGCAGTTCTTC
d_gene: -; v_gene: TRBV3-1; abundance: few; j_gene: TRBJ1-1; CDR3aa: CASSQAYSRSNTEAFF; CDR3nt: TGTGCCAGCAGCCAAGCATATTCGCGGTCGAACACTGAAGCTTTCTTT
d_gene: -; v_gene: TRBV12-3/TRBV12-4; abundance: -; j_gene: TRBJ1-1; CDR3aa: CASSPPTQARTEAFF; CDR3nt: TGTGCCAGCAGCCCGCCAACCCAGGCGAGAACTGAAGCTTTCTTT
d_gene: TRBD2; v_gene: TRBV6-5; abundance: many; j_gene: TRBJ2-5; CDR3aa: CASSSPGLAGAETQYF; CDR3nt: TGTGCCAGCAGCTCCCCGGGACTAGCGGGAGCAGAGACCCAGTACTTC
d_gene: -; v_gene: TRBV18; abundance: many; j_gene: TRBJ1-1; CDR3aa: CASSPIDGGTEAFF; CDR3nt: TGTGCCAGCTCACCAATCGATGGTGGGACTGAAGCTTTCTTT
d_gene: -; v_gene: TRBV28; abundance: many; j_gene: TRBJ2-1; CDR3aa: CASSFRTGSYNEQFF; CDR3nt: TGTGCCAGCAGTTTTCGGACGGGGTCCTACAATGAGCAGTTCTTC
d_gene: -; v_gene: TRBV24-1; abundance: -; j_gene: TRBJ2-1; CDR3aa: CATSGDSVDNEQFF; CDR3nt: TGTGCCACCAGTGGTGATAGCGTGGACAATGAGCAGTTCTTC
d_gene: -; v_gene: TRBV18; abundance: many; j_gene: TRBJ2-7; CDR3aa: CASSLSSYYEQYF; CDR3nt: TGTGCCAGCTCACTTTCGTCGTACTACGAGCAGTACTTC
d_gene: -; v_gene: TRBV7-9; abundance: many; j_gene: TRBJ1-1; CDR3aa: CASSRRADTEAFF; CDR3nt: TGTGCCAGCAGCCGACGGGCGGACACTGAAGCTTTCTTT
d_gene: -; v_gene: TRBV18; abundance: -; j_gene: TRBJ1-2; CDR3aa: CASSPDRANYGYTF; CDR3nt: TGTGCCAGCTCACCAGATAGAGCTAACTATGGCTACACCTTC
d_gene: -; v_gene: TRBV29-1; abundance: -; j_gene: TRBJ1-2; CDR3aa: CSVGGGPNYGYTF; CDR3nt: TGCAGCGTGGGCGGGGGGCCTAACTATGGCTACACCTTC
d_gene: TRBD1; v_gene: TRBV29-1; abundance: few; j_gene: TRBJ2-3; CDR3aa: CSAERYRGKDTQYF; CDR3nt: TGCAGCGCTGAAAGGTACAGGGGAAAAGATACGCAGTATTTT
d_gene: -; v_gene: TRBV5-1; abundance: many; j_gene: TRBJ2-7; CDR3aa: CASSLAGISSYEQYF; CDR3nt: TGCGCCAGCAGCTTGGCGGGGATAAGCTCCTACGAGCAGTACTTC
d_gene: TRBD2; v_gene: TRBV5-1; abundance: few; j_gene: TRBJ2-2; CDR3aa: CASSPPTSGRPLGPGELFF; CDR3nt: TGCGCCAGCAGCCCACCGACTAGCGGGAGGCCGCTGGGGCCAGGGGAGCTGTTTTTT
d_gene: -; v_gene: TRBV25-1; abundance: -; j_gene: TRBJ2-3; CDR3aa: CASKGSLAGIAQYF; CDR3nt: TGTGCCAGCAAGGGATCCTTAGCAGGGATAGCGCAGTATTTT
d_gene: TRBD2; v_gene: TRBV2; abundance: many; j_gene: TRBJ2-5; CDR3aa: CASKASGSPIYKETQYF; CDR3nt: TGTGCCAGCAAGGCTAGCGGGAGCCCCATCTATAAAGAGACCCAGTACTTC
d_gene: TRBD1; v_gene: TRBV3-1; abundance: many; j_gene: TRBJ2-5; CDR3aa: CASSLNRGPQETQYF; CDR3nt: TGTGCCAGCAGCCTAAACAGGGGTCCGCAAGAGACCCAGTACTTC
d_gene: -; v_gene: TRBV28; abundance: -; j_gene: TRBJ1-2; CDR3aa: CASSLLQEKTGYTF; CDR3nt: TGTGCCAGCAGTTTATTACAGGAGAAAACGGGCTACACCTTC
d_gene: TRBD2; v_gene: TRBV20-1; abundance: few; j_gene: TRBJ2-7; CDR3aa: CSASVPAGGTYEQYF; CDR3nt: TGCAGTGCTAGTGTTCCAGCGGGAGGAACCTACGAGCAGTACTTC
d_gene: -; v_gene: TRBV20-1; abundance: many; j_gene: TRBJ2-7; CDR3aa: CSARTPGPREQYF; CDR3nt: TGCAGTGCTAGAACCCCGGGACCTCGCGAGCAGTACTTC
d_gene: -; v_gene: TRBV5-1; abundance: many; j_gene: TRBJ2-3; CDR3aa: CASSLEGLTDTQYF; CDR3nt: TGCGCCAGCAGCTTGGAGGGATTAACAGATACGCAGTATTTT
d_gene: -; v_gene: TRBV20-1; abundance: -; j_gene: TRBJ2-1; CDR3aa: CSARGPPGGKYNEQFF; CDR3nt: TGCAGTGCTAGAGGTCCCCCAGGGGGGAAGTACAATGAGCAGTTCTTC
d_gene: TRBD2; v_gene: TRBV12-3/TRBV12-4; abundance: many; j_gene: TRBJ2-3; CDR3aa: CASSLGREGTDTQYF; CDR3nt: TGTGCCAGCAGTTTAGGGCGGGAGGGCACAGATACGCAGTATTTT
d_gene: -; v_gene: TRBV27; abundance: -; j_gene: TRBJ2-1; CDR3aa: CASSLGRGYLYNEQFF; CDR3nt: TGTGCCAGCAGTTTGGGGCGGGGATACCTCTACAATGAGCAGTTCTTC
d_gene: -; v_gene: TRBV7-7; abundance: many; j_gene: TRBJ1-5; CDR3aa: CASSSFPQGNSNQPQHF; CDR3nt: TGTGCCAGCAGCTCATTTCCCCAGGGTAATAGCAATCAGCCCCAGCATTTT
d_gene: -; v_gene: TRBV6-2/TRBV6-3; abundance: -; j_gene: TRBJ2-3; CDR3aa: CASSYSGLRTDTQYF; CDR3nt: TGTGCCAGCAGTTACTCGGGGCTCCGCACAGATACGCAGTATTTT
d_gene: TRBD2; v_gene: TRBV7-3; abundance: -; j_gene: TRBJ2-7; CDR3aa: CASSSHGTSGYSEQYF; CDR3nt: TGTGCCAGCAGCTCGCACGGGACTAGCGGTTACAGCGAGCAGTACTTC
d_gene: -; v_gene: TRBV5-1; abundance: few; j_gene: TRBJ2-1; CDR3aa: CASSSGTEYNEQFF; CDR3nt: TGCGCCAGCAGCTCCGGGACGGAATACAATGAGCAGTTCTTC
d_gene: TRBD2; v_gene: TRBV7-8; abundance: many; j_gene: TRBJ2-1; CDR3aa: CASSSGLAGSEQFF; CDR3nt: TGTGCCAGCAGCTCTGGACTAGCGGGAAGTGAGCAGTTCTTC
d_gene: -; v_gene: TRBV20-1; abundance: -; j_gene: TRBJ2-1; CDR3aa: CSARDRFSGSEQFF; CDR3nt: TGCAGTGCTAGAGATAGGTTTAGCGGTAGTGAGCAGTTCTTC
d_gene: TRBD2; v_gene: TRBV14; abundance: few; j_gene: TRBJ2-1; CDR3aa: CASSQQRTSGSHNEQFF; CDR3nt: TGTGCCAGCAGCCAACAAAGGACTAGCGGTTCCCACAATGAGCAGTTCTTC
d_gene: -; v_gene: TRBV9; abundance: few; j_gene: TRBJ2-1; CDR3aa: CASSVAGTSAARSNEQFF; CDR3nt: TGTGCCAGCAGCGTCGCCGGTACTAGTGCAGCTCGATCGAATGAGCAGTTCTTC
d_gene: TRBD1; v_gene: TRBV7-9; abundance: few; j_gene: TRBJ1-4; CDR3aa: CASSLGQGMAEKLFF; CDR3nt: TGTGCCAGCAGCTTAGGACAGGGGATGGCTGAAAAACTGTTTTTT
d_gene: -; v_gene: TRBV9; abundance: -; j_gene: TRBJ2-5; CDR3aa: CASSVARGEETQYF; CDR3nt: TGTGCCAGCAGCGTAGCTAGGGGGGAGGAGACCCAGTACTTC
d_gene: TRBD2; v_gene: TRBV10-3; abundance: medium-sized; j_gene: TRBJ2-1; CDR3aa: CAISAPRAGGGHNEQFF; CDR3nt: TGTGCCATCAGTGCCCCGAGGGCGGGAGGCGGGCATAATGAGCAGTTCTTC